This note documents a single T cell receptor beta chain sequence. These data originate in a study of blood T cell repertoires in COVID-19. Background on the study: The samples span acute and convalescent COVID-19 from the United States, Italy and Spain.

Study processing details: By means of reference gene primer amplification, nucleated cell counts were estimated. Clones were sequenced by immunoSEQ multiplex PCR, and TCRdb holds only the in-frame ones, with some missing. V, J and clone size are taken as reported in that table, and D and trimming were inferred from the DNA itself. The sample holds around 500,000 clones, roughly 85% seen once. The CDR3 has 13 residues. The germline V and J ends were trimmed by 7 bases and 5 bases, with 11 bases remaining between them. The germline V gene has CDR1 MNHEY and CDR2 SVGAGI. This clonotype was obtained from a human donor in a cohort sampled during active COVID-19. The chain combines TRBV6-5 with TRBJ2-2; weak D call: TRBD2 (5 bases). Sequenced sample: peripheral blood. The CDR3 DNA reads as TGTGCCAGCACCCAAACGGGAACCGGGGAGCTGTTTTTT. Protein product: CASTQTGTGELFF.